Sequencing of this TCR beta chain was carried out in a study of blood T cell repertoires in COVID-19. Study background: Italy, Spain and the United States were the sources of the convalescent and acute COVID-19 samples. T cells, B-cell-depleted T cells, or PBMCs provided the cDNA or gDNA that served as material.

Per the original methods: Cell counts per sample came from amplifying reference gene primers. Sequencing used immunoSEQ multiplex PCR; TCRdb keeps in-frame clones, though not all of them. The V and J calls and the clone size are those of that table, but D and trimming were determined from the DNA. Of 150,000 to 200,000 clones in the sample, about 86% were seen once. The sequencing input was peripheral blood. The receptor was derived from a man aged 18 to 29 with active or convalescent COVID-19.

The CDR3: CASSAPGQLRYNEQFF. The DNA for the CDR3 is TGTGCCAGCAGCGCTCCGGGACAGTTGAGGTACAATGAGCAGTTCTTC. J is TRBJ2-1 and V is TRBV12-1; the table's D call, TRBD1, was not checked against the DNA. TRBV12-1 is recorded as a pseudogene. This CDR3 region has 16 residues.